This T cell receptor beta chain stems from a study of T cells in Graves' hyperthyroidism and ophthalmopathy. Study findings and constraints: Peripheral blood also featured most of the thyroid clonotypes expanded above 0.001. The model's output predicted ophthalmopathy at a median of around 6.9 months prior to onset.

The CDR3 loop spans 18 amino acids. Trimming cost V 2 bases and J 2 bases; bases outside gene matches: 12. There are many counts of this clonotype. Its antigen is unidentified. Amplified TCR beta CDR3 regions came from RNA transcripts. A first-round RT-PCR of the TCR CDR3 used the HTBI primer set. TCRdb used MiXCR to reprocess the multiplex PCR reads, holding one entry per CDR3 protein. The sample records around 35,000 distinct CDR3 sequences, 52% being singletons. Sequenced input: blood. The TCR comes from a woman aged 40 to 50 with Graves' ophthalmopathy. The V and J genes are TRBV12-3 or TRBV12-4 and TRBJ2-1, with 7 positions matching TRBD1. CDR3 DNA sequence: TGTGCCAGCAGTTTAAGGGGCGCGACAGGGACGACCTACAATGAGCAGTTCTTC. It is translated as CASSLRGATGTTYNEQFF.